This entry features one T cell receptor (beta chain) sequence. The antigen is unknown. The data belong to a study of T-cell memory formation after mild COVID-19. Whole-study findings and limits: Later expanders leaned toward CD4+, whereas clones contracting from day 15 to 85 were balanced CD4/CD8. Some clones that responded turned up in pre-infection memory, which suggests that cross-reactive memory joined in.

CDR1 and CDR2 (germline): MNHEY, SVGAGI. Trimming left V 6 bases short and J 0 bases short, with 8 bases between. This CDR3 region has 13 residues. In TCRdb, the 5' RACE reads were re-called with MiXCR into one record per CDR3 protein. This repertoire shows around 200,000 distinct CDR3 sequences, roughly 30% found once; its top ten account for over 9.5%. This receptor was taken from an adult woman who had mild COVID-19 (a few samples of this study predate the infection). Cell type and time point are not known. The sample comprised PBMCs or a T cell subset sorted from them (not recorded which). This rearrangement joins TRBV6-5 to TRBJ1-1; no definite D call. The CDR3 DNA reads as TGTGCCAGCAGAGTCAGTATGAACACTGAAGCTTTCTTT. Amino acid sequence: CASRVSMNTEAFF.